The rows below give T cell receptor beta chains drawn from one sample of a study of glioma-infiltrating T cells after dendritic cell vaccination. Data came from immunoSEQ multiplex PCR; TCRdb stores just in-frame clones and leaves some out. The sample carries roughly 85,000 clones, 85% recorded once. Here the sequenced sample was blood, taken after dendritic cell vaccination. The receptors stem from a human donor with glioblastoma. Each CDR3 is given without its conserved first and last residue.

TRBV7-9 ASSLSNLAYEQY
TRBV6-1 ASSAGTSGIYNEQF
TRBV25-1 ASSPLINYGYT
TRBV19 ASSAGLNTGELF
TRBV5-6 ASSPTISSTDTQY
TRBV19 ASVTTGIAEAF
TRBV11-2 ASSLAGQTLSYEQY
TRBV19 ASSEGQGFSPLH
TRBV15 ATSRARADTEAF
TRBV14 ASSQKQGMGIDNEQF
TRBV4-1 ASSQGLAYNEQF
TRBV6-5 ASSSYRVDEQY